The text below deals with one T cell receptor beta chain. Its specificity is unknown. The data stem from a study of cytomegalovirus exposure and HLA in healthy donors. Across the whole study: The approximately 120 validation repertoires, a later analysis reported, used the same platform as the 666 first-cohort repertoires. Findings of the study overall: Whilst most TCR sequences proved rare, a subset of public TCRs occurred across many donors. There were a few CMV-associated chains whose specificity for CMV antigens was confirmed in vitro.

The donors were part of the validation cohort, which consisted of some 120 subjects and was separate from the first cohort of under 750 subjects. Trimming shortened V by 4 bases and J by 1 base, and 10 bases separated the two germline ends. Germline CDR1 reads MDHEN; CDR2 reads SYDVKM. This CDR3 comprises 14 residues. Libraries were prepared by immunoSEQ multiplex PCR; TCRdb keeps only in-frame clonotypes and omits some of them. The repertoire holds about 98,000 clones, with approximately 90% as singletons. V and J are TRBV28 and TRBJ1-2; D is unclear. This TCR came from a woman in her twenties or thirties in good health and CMV-seronegative. Input material: PBMCs. CDR3: CASSSNTNNYGYTF. In DNA form, the CDR3 reads TGTGCCAGCAGTTCGAACACAAATAACTATGGCTACACCTTC.